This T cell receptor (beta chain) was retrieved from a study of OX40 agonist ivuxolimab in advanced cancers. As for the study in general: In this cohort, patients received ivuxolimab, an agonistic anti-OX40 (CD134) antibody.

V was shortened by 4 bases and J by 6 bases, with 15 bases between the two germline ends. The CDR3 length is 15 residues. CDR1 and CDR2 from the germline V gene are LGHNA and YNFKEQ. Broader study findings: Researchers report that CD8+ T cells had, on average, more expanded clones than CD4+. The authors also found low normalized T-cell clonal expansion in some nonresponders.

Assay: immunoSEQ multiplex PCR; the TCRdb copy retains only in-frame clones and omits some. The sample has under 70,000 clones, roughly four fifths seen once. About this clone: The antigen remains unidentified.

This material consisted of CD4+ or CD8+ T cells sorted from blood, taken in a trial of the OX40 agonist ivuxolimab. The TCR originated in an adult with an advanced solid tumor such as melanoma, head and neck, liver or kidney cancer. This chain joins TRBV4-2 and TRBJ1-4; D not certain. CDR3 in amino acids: CASSREGRSDEKLFF. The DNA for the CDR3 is TGTGCCAGCAGCCGGGAGGGTCGGTCGGATGAAAAACTGTTTTTT.